These 30 T cell receptor beta chains were sequenced from one sample in a study of shared clonotypes between healthy human individuals. Terminally differentiated effector memory CD45RA+ cells were left out of the naive CD8 fraction, which was CD45RO-negative and positively selected for CCR7. The method was immunoSEQ multiplex PCR; TCRdb's version includes in-frame clones alone and lacks a portion of them. Of some 2,100,000 clones detected, 85% to 95% appear once; the ten largest clones hold more than 1.5%. The sample was naive CD8+ T cells from PBMCs. The receptors were gathered from a young man in good health. Some clones in this sample may be carry-over from other donors' samples.

V usage is TRBV13 and J usage is TRBJ2-1; the match to TRBD2 covers 7 bases. Trimming at V came to 1 base and at J to 3 bases, leaving 3 bases not matched to a gene. The CDR3 loop spans 15 amino acids. Germline assignment: CDR1 PRHDT and CDR2 FYEKMQ (reference sequence). The chain's CDR3 is CASSLVASGYNEQFF. The CDR3 DNA reads TGTGCCAGCAGCTTAGTGGCTAGCGGCTACAATGAGCAGTTCTTC.

This clone was recorded only once. V usage is TRBV19 and J usage is TRBJ2-7, with 9 bases identical to TRBD1. This CDR3 region has 15 residues. V was pared by 5 bases and J by 5 bases, with 10 bases of the junction left unmatched. The germline gives CDR1 LNHDA, CDR2 SQIVND (reference sequence). The CDR3 DNA reads as TGTGCCAGTAGTGCTTCCGGGACAGGGATCCACGAGCAGTACTTC. Protein sequence: CASSASGTGIHEQYF.

This clone was counted once. CDR3 amino acids: CASSARDRVHTEAFF. The DNA for the CDR3 is TGTGCCAGCAGCGCACGGGACAGGGTACACACTGAAGCTTTCTTT. The rearrangement links TRBV5-4 to TRBJ1-1, with 9 bases aligning to TRBD1. Looked up from germline, CDR1 is SGHNT and CDR2 is YYREEE (reference sequence). The CDR3 extends over 15 amino acids. V was pared by 4 bases and J by 3 bases, with 7 bases of the junction left unmatched.

This clone was detected only once. The rearrangement uses TRBV27 and TRBJ2-7; no definite D call. The CDR3 consists of 11 residues. V was pared by 3 bases and J by 10 bases, with 10 bases between. Germline CDR1 and CDR2: MNHEY and SMNVEV (reference sequence). The CDR3 sequence: CASSFMGAQYF. In DNA form, the CDR3 reads TGTGCCAGCAGTTTTATGGGCGCACAGTACTTC.

The CDR3 DNA is TGTGCCAGCGCCCTAGGCCCGAATGAGCAGTTCTTC. Protein: CASALGPNEQFF. V usage is TRBV7-3 and J usage is TRBJ2-1; the D is unclear. With 8 bases removed from V and 7 bases from J, the gap between germline ends came to 12 bases. The CDR3 length is 12 residues. Germline V gives CDR1 SGHTA, CDR2 FQGTGA.

The chain uses TRBV7-8 and TRBJ2-7, with 9 bases aligning to TRBD2. The germline CDR1 and CDR2 sequences are SGHVS and FQNEAQ. The V and J ends lost 5 bases and 5 bases, in that order; junction bases with no gene match: 7. The length of the CDR3 is 14 residues. The CDR3 nucleotides are TGTGCCAGCAGCACCTTTCAGCGGGAGGACGAGCAGTACTTC. As protein: CASSTFQREDEQYF.

The gene calls are TRBV19 and TRBJ2-5; 9 positions agree with TRBD1. The CDR3 has 14 amino acids. Trimming removed 4 bases from V and 4 bases from J; junction bases left unmatched: 4. CDR1 LNHDA and CDR2 SQIVND come from the germline V gene (reference sequence). CDR3 DNA sequence: TGTGCCAGTAGTAACAGGGGGCTGGGAGAGACCCAGTACTTC. It encodes CASSNRGLGETQYF. Combining the CDR3 with reference TRBV19 and TRBJ2-5 gives the whole variable domain DGGITQSPKYLFRKEGQNVTLSCEQNLNHDAMYWYRQDPGQGLRLIYYSQIVNDFQKGDIAEGYSVSREKKESFPLTVTSAQKNPTAFYLCASSNRGLGETQYFGPGTRLLVL.

A single count supports this clone. The rearrangement joins TRBV7-7 to TRBJ2-5; D possibly corresponds to TRBD1 (6 bases). CDR3 length equals 13 residues. With 1 base removed from V and 4 bases from J, the gap between germline ends came to 7 bases. Germline assignment: CDR1 SSHAT and CDR2 FNYEAQ (reference sequence). The CDR3 loop reads CASSLDRAETQYF. CDR3 DNA sequence: TGTGCCAGCAGCTTAGACAGGGCAGAGACCCAGTACTTC.

The chain couples TRBV9 to TRBJ2-1, with D possibly TRBD2 on 6 matching bases. V lost 0 bases and J lost 7, with 11 bases in between. The CDR3 consists of 14 residues. Germline CDR1 is SGDLS and CDR2 is YYNGEE. The chain's CDR3 is CASSVVSGLNEQFF. The CDR3 DNA sequence: TGTGCCAGCAGCGTAGTGAGCGGGTTAAATGAGCAGTTCTTC. Supplemented by reference TRBV9 and TRBJ2-1, the full variable domain reads DSGVTQTPKHLITATGQRVTLRCSPRSGDLSVYWYQQSLDQGLQFLIQYYNGEERAKGNILERFSAQQFPDLHSELNLSSLELGDSALYFCASSVVSGLNEQFFGPGTRLTVL.

This clone was counted once. V usage is TRBV5-6 and J usage is TRBJ2-7; D not resolved. The CDR3 covers 14 residues. The germline CDR1 and CDR2 sequences are SGHDT and YYEEEE. Trimming shortened V by 3 bases and J by 0 bases, and 10 bases separated the two germline ends. The CDR3, as DNA: TGTGCCAGCAGCTCCCGTGGAAGCTCCTACGAGCAGTACTTC. The encoded protein is CASSSRGSSYEQYF.

This clone was seen only once. The chain uses TRBV27 and TRBJ2-7; D is unresolved. Germline V gene data show CDR1 as MNHEY and CDR2 as SMNVEV (reference sequence). The CDR3 covers 13 residues. Between the trimmed V and J ends, which lost 5 bases and 1 base, there was a span of 9 bases. The CDR3 loop reads CASSADRSYEQYF. CDR3 bases: TGTGCCAGCAGTGCGGACCGGTCCTACGAGCAGTACTTC.

The V call is TRBV12-5, the J call TRBJ2-5; TRBD2 is a possible D gene (6 bases). Per germline, CDR1 LGHNT and CDR2 FRNRAP. V was cut by 0 bases and J by 1 base, with 18 bases left in between. The CDR3 covers 18 residues. In DNA form, the CDR3 reads TGTGCTAGTGGTTTGGTCGGGGGTGCATGGTGGGGCCAAGAGACCCAGTACTTC. This sequence encodes CASGLVGGAWWGQETQYF.

J is TRBJ1-1 and V is TRBV7-8; maybe TRBD1 (6 bases). The length of the CDR3 is 16 residues. V lost 10 bases and J lost 6, with 27 bases in between. Germline V gives CDR1 SGHVS, CDR2 FQNEAQ. The CDR3 protein is CATKGGQIRTIPEAFF. CDR3 DNA sequence: TGTGCCACGAAAGGGGGGCAGATACGTACCATACCTGAAGCTTTCTTT.

J is TRBJ1-4 and V is TRBV27, with 9 bases aligning to TRBD1. The length of the CDR3 is 17 residues. The germline V gene encodes CDR1 MNHEY and CDR2 SMNVEV (reference sequence). The trim removed 6 bases at V and 0 bases at J, leaving 8 bases unmatched. As DNA, the CDR3 is TGTGCCAGCAGACTGGGACAGGGAAGAGCAACTAATGAAAAACTGTTTTTT. Residues: CASRLGQGRATNEKLFF.

The rearrangement joins TRBV29-1 to TRBJ2-6; no firm D call. V gave up 6 bases and J gave up 0 bases, with 18 bases separating them. This CDR3 has 17 residues. Per germline, CDR1 SQVTM and CDR2 ANQGSEA. In nucleotides, the CDR3 is TGCAGCGTACGACAAATGGACCCTCTCTCTGGGGCCAACGTCCTGACTTTC. It encodes CSVRQMDPLSGANVLTF.

The chain has TRBV13 and TRBJ2-5; 7 nucleotides line up with TRBD2. The V gene's germline CDR1 is PRHDT and CDR2 FYEKMQ (reference sequence). V dropped 5 bases and J dropped 0; count of bases not matched to a gene: 12. There are 17 residues in the CDR3. The CDR3 here is CASSPGRDSQYQETQYF. The CDR3 DNA reads as TGTGCCAGCAGCCCAGGGAGGGACTCCCAGTACCAAGAGACCCAGTACTTC. Based on the CDR3 plus reference TRBV13 and TRBJ2-5, the full variable domain is AAGVIQSPRHLIKEKRETATLKCYPIPRHDTVYWYQQGPGQDPQFLISFYEKMQSDKGSIPDRFSAQQFSDYHSELNMSSLELGDSALYFCASSPGRDSQYQETQYFGPGTRLLVL.

A remark on this clone: At the DNA level, this CDR3 is encoded by other sequences in the same sample as well. The chain combines TRBV7-9 with TRBJ1-5; no clear D gene. CDR3 length: 12 amino acids. CDR1 and CDR2 (germline): SEHNR, FQNEAQ (reference sequence). Trimming left V 1 base short and J 5 bases short, with 3 bases between. This CDR3 reads CASSLGYQPQHF. The CDR3 nucleotides read TGTGCCAGCAGCTTAGGGTATCAGCCCCAGCATTTT.

This chain links TRBV28 with TRBJ2-7, with D uncertain. CDR1 and CDR2 from the germline V gene are MDHEN and SYDVKM. V lost 5 bases and J lost 5, with 10 bases in between. This CDR3 region has 12 residues. The CDR3 here is CASSDPANEQYF. CDR3 DNA sequence: TGTGCCAGCAGTGACCCAGCGAACGAGCAGTACTTC.

For this clone: The junction departs from the called germline gene at one end, perhaps through a read error. This chain connects TRBV5-6 to TRBJ2-7, with TRBD2 matching over 7 bases. Germline V gene lookup returns CDR1 SGHDT and CDR2 YYEEEE. The CDR3 length is 13 residues. CDR3 sequence reads: CASSLAPSGEPNF. The CDR3 region has the DNA TGTGCCAGCAGCTTGGCCCCTAGCGGAGAGCCAAACTTC.

V gene TRBV13 combines with J gene TRBJ2-1; D possibly corresponds to TRBD1 (5 bases). Germline CDR1 is PRHDT and CDR2 is FYEKMQ (reference sequence). The CDR3 totals 13 residues. Trimming left V 5 bases short and J 12 bases short, with 17 bases between. In DNA, the CDR3 is TGTGCCAGCAGCCAGAGGACCGGAAGGGGGCAGTTCTTC. Residues: CASSQRTGRGQFF.

This clone was seen just once. The V call is TRBV28, the J call TRBJ2-2; 7 positions agree with TRBD1. Looked up from germline, CDR1 is MDHEN and CDR2 is SYDVKM. This CDR3 is 18 amino acids long. V lost 7 bases and J lost 4; bases outside the gene matches: 18. Written as DNA, the CDR3 is TGTGCCAGCACGAACCGGGACAGTTTGCGTGTATTCACCGGGGAGCTGTTTTTT. Translated, it gives CASTNRDSLRVFTGELFF.

The table lists this clone with a count of one. The J gene is TRBJ2-3, the V gene TRBV6-1, with 7 bases that match TRBD1. The CDR3 has 15 amino acids. Germline V gives CDR1 MNHNS, CDR2 SASEGT. J was trimmed by 6 bases and V by 6 bases; bases with no gene match: 12. The CDR3 sequence: CASRPGTVVWDTQYF. As DNA, the CDR3 is TGTGCCAGCAGACCCGGGACAGTGGTTTGGGATACGCAGTATTTT.

V is TRBV13 and J is TRBJ2-1; D possibly corresponds to TRBD2 (6 bases). Trimming took 3 bases from V and 0 from J, leaving 15 bases between them. The CDR3 is 17 residues long. Germline V lookup: CDR1 PRHDT, CDR2 FYEKMQ (reference sequence). This CDR3 reads CASSLGPGLGSYNEQFF. CDR3 coding DNA: TGTGCCAGCAGCTTGGGACCGGGACTGGGCTCCTACAATGAGCAGTTCTTC.

The chain carries TRBV10-3 and TRBJ2-3; 7 positions agree with TRBD2. This CDR3 is 16 amino acids long. Per germline, CDR1 ENHRY and CDR2 SYGVKD. With 3 bases clipped from V and 3 bases from J, the junction kept 9 bases outside the gene matches. The CDR3 bases are TGTGCCATCAGTGACCTTGGCGGGAGAGGGACAGATACGCAGTATTTT. This encodes CAISDLGGRGTDTQYF.

This chain connects TRBV5-6 to TRBJ1-2, with D uncertain. Trimming left V 0 bases short and J 7 bases short, with 7 bases between. Germline CDR1 SGHDT, CDR2 YYEEEE. CDR3 size: 12 residues. In DNA form, the CDR3 reads TGTGCCAGCAGCTTGGATTGGGGTGGCTACACCTTC. This gives the protein CASSLDWGGYTF.

This clone was observed a single time. This chain connects TRBV29-1 to TRBJ1-4; a possible D gene is TRBD1 (5 bases). The CDR3 totals 15 residues. Germline-derived CDR1 and CDR2 are SQVTM and ANQGSEA. V lost 3 bases, J lost 6 bases, and 17 bases lay in between. The CDR3 DNA follows: TGCAGCGTTGATTCCCGAGGGGCGGGGGATGAAAAACTGTTTTTT. This sequence encodes CSVDSRGAGDEKLFF.

CDR3 in DNA: TGTGCCAGCAGTTACGTGACAGGAGGCGATGAGCAGTTCTTC. It specifies CASSYVTGGDEQFF. The chain combines TRBV6-6 with TRBJ2-1; a weak D match, TRBD1 (6 bases). Trimming took 2 bases from V and 8 from J, leaving 13 bases between them. Germline CDR1 is MNHNY and CDR2 is SVGAGI (reference sequence). The CDR3 is made up of 14 amino acids.

The genes are TRBV5-4 and TRBJ2-1, with D unresolved. The CDR3 is 16 residues long. V shed 3 bases and J shed 2 bases, with 15 bases lying between them. Looked up from germline, CDR1 is SGHNT and CDR2 is YYREEE (reference sequence). The CDR3, as DNA: TGTGCCAGCAGCTCCAGTGGGTGGGCTCCCTACAATGAGCAGTTCTTC. Translating gives CASSSSGWAPYNEQFF.

In the case of this clone: Other DNA sequences in this specimen translate into the identical CDR3. The chain recombines TRBV27 with TRBJ2-7; no definite D call. This CDR3 is 13 amino acids long. V was trimmed by 3 bases and J by 3 bases, leaving 9 bases between them. The germline V gene has CDR1 MNHEY and CDR2 SMNVEV (reference sequence). Here the CDR3 reads CASSLRQFYEQYF. CDR3 nucleotides: TGTGCCAGCAGTTTGCGGCAGTTCTACGAGCAGTACTTC.

The rearrangement uses TRBV19 and TRBJ1-1; maybe TRBD1 (5 bases). V lost 1 base and J 9 bases, leaving 12 bases between the germline ends. From germline, CDR1 is LNHDA and CDR2 SQIVND (reference sequence). The CDR3 length is 13 residues. The DNA for the CDR3 is TGTGCCAGTAGTATAGCGGGGCTCCGGAAAGCTTTCTTT. Protein: CASSIAGLRKAFF.